Included here is one T cell receptor (beta chain) sequence, with context. The data are from a study of blood T cell repertoires in COVID-19. Whole-study context: Samples taken during acute and convalescent COVID-19 were collected in the United States, Italy and Spain. Sources were T cells, B-cell-depleted T cells, or PBMCs; the material itself was cDNA or gDNA.

There are 14 residues in the CDR3. With 3 bases removed from V and 4 bases from J, the gap between germline ends came to 10 bases. Germline values: CDR1 SGHNT, CDR2 YYREEE (reference sequence). Study processing details: How many nucleated cells were present was estimated from reference gene primer amplification. The data were produced by immunoSEQ multiplex PCR, yet TCRdb's version contains in-frame clones alone and is incomplete. For V, J and clone size, that table is used; D and trimming come from the DNA. Seen here are more than 300,000 clones, around 83% observed once, and the top ten hold approximately 1.1%.

The V call is TRBV5-4, the J call TRBJ1-4; D gene ambiguous. The source of this sequence is a woman aged 45-60 years with acute or convalescent COVID-19. The sample comprised peripheral blood. The CDR3 DNA reads TGTGCCAGCAGCTATCGCGGAAATAATGAAAAACTGTTTTTT. Protein product: CASSYRGNNEKLFF.